The rows below give T cell receptor beta chains drawn from one sample of a study of T cell responses to AZD1222 COVID-19 vaccine. Only in-frame clones appear in the TCRdb table, and some are missing; sequencing was by immunoSEQ multiplex PCR. The sample yields 150,000 to 200,000 clones, around 90% seen once. The material sequenced was peripheral blood, taken 28 days after the second AZD1222 dose. The source of these receptors is an adult who received the AZD1222 COVID-19 vaccine. Each CDR3 is given with its conserved first and last residue. D genes are given only for firm matches. Not every row has a clone size; where given, it reads once, few, many or a size class.

J: TRBJ1-1; size: NA; D: NA; V: TRBV5-1; CDR3: CASSLPTLNTEAFF; DNA: TGCGCCAGCAGCTTACCTACTCTGAACACTGAAGCTTTCTTT
J: TRBJ2-3; size: NA; D: TRBD2; V: TRBV29-1; CDR3: CSVGSGGNTDTQYF; DNA: TGCAGCGTTGGTAGCGGGGGAAACACAGATACGCAGTATTTT
J: TRBJ2-2; size: NA; D: TRBD1; V: TRBV19; CDR3: CASSTGQGFLQNTGELFF; DNA: TGTGCCAGTAGTACGGGACAGGGATTTTTGCAGAACACCGGGGAGCTGTTTTTT
J: TRBJ1-1; size: NA; D: NA; V: TRBV6-5; CDR3: CASSQQQFNTEAFF; DNA: TGTGCCAGCAGTCAACAGCAGTTTAACACTGAAGCTTTCTTT
J: TRBJ1-5; size: few; D: NA; V: TRBV4-1; CDR3: CASSLSGDIQNQPQHF; DNA: TGCGCCAGCAGCCTATCGGGGGACATCCAGAATCAGCCCCAGCATTTT
J: TRBJ2-7; size: NA; D: TRBD2; V: TRBV11-3; CDR3: CASSYSSGGDEQYF; DNA: TGTGCCAGCAGCTACTCTAGCGGGGGCGACGAGCAGTACTTC
J: TRBJ2-5; size: NA; D: NA; V: TRBV6-1; CDR3: CASSERWGGETQYF; DNA: TGTGCCAGCAGTGAAAGGTGGGGCGGAGAGACCCAGTACTTC
J: TRBJ2-7; size: few; D: TRBD1; V: TRBV6-5; CDR3: CASSIWTGAYEQYF; DNA: TGTGCCAGCAGTATATGGACAGGGGCCTACGAGCAGTACTTC
J: TRBJ1-4; size: NA; D: TRBD1; V: TRBV19; CDR3: CASSPSGTGVNEKLFF; DNA: TGTGCCAGTAGTCCCTCGGGGACAGGGGTTAACGAAAAACTGTTTTTT
J: TRBJ1-4; size: once; D: NA; V: TRBV28; CDR3: CASSPGGANEKLFF; DNA: TGTGCCAGCAGCCCGGGGGGGGCTAATGAAAAACTGTTTTTT
J: TRBJ2-1; size: NA; D: NA; V: TRBV11-2; CDR3: CASSLRDIDSFF; DNA: TGTGCCAGCAGCTTAAGGGACATCGATTCGTTCTTC
J: TRBJ1-3; size: NA; D: NA; V: TRBV30; CDR3: CAWSGTAGNTIYF; DNA: TGTGCCTGGAGTGGGACAGCTGGAAACACCATATATTTT
J: TRBJ2-2; size: NA; D: NA; V: TRBV15; CDR3: CATSNHNTGELFF; DNA: TGTGCCACCAGTAACCATAACACCGGGGAGCTGTTTTTT
J: TRBJ2-3; size: NA; D: NA; V: TRBV2; CDR3: CASSGGSTGTQYF; DNA: TGTGCCAGCAGCGGTGGGTCAACTGGTACGCAGTATTTT
J: TRBJ1-6; size: NA; D: TRBD1; V: TRBV6-1; CDR3: CASGEDRGYNSPLHF; DNA: TGTGCCAGCGGTGAAGACAGGGGGTATAATTCACCCCTCCACTTT
J: TRBJ2-1; size: NA; D: NA; V: TRBV30; CDR3: CAWSTRSSGEQFF; DNA: TGTGCCTGGAGCACTAGATCCAGCGGTGAGCAGTTCTTC
J: TRBJ1-1; size: NA; D: NA; V: TRBV6-5; CDR3: CASSYLTQGWSTEAFF; DNA: TGTGCCAGCAGTTACCTTACACAGGGATGGAGCACTGAAGCTTTCTTT
J: TRBJ2-3; size: NA; D: TRBD2; V: TRBV30; CDR3: CAWKVAGGPDTQYF; DNA: TGTGCCTGGAAGGTAGCGGGGGGGCCAGATACGCAGTATTTT
J: TRBJ2-5; size: NA; D: NA; V: TRBV18; CDR3: CASSPRVGGGETQYF; DNA: TGTGCCAGCTCACCACGAGTGGGGGGCGGTGAGACCCAGTACTTC
J: TRBJ1-6; size: NA; D: NA; V: TRBV25-1; CDR3: CASSDIPYNSPLHF; DNA: TGTGCCAGCAGTGATATCCCCTATAATTCACCCCTCCACTTT
J: TRBJ2-7; size: NA; D: TRBD2; V: TRBV5-5; CDR3: CASSLGGGPSYEQYF; DNA: TGTGCCAGCAGCTTAGGCGGGGGGCCCTCCTACGAGCAGTACTTC
J: TRBJ1-6; size: NA; D: NA; V: TRBV3-1/TRBV3-2; CDR3: CASSQDLGHFNSPLHF; DNA: TGTGCCAGCAGCCAAGATCTTGGACACTTCAATTCACCCCTCCACTTT
J: TRBJ1-5; size: NA; D: NA; V: TRBV6-5; CDR3: CASSLKAANQPQHF; DNA: TGTGCCAGCAGTTTAAAAGCGGCCAATCAGCCCCAGCATTTT
J: TRBJ1-6; size: few; D: NA; V: TRBV6-5; CDR3: CASGRRGPPLHF; DNA: TGTGCCAGCGGCCGCAGGGGCCCACCCCTCCACTTT
J: TRBJ2-2; size: NA; D: TRBD2; V: TRBV15; CDR3: CATSSGTSGGANTGELFF; DNA: TGTGCCACCAGCAGTGGGACTAGCGGGGGGGCGAACACCGGGGAGCTGTTTTTT
J: TRBJ2-7; size: NA; D: NA; V: TRBV4-3; CDR3: CASSQASEFSYEQYF; DNA: TGCGCCAGCAGCCAAGCCTCAGAGTTCTCCTACGAGCAGTACTTC
J: TRBJ2-7; size: few; D: NA; V: TRBV3-1/TRBV3-2; CDR3: CASSHETGFTYEQYF; DNA: TGTGCCAGCAGCCACGAAACAGGTTTTACCTACGAGCAGTACTTC
J: TRBJ2-1; size: few; D: NA; V: TRBV5-8; CDR3: CASSLGAGYNEQFF; DNA: TGTGCCAGCAGCTTGGGGGCAGGGTACAATGAGCAGTTCTTC
J: TRBJ1-1; size: NA; D: NA; V: TRBV5-1; CDR3: CASSPGETEAFF; DNA: TGCGCCAGCAGCCCGGGGGAAACTGAAGCTTTCTTT
J: TRBJ2-7; size: NA; D: NA; V: TRBV6-5; CDR3: CAGRGPGSYEQYF; DNA: TGTGCCGGGAGGGGGCCAGGTTCCTACGAGCAGTACTTC
J: TRBJ2-7; size: NA; D: NA; V: TRBV6-5; CDR3: CASRRGGISYEQYF; DNA: TGTGCCAGCAGGAGGGGGGGGATCTCCTACGAGCAGTACTTC
J: TRBJ1-2; size: NA; D: NA; V: TRBV30; CDR3: CAWKGTDFLSFYGYTF; DNA: TGTGCCTGGAAGGGGACGGACTTTCTAAGTTTCTATGGCTACACCTTC
J: TRBJ2-7; size: NA; D: NA; V: TRBV6-5; CDR3: CASSPETHYEQYF; DNA: TGTGCCAGCAGCCCCGAGACCCACTACGAGCAGTACTTC
J: TRBJ1-2; size: NA; D: NA; V: TRBV19; CDR3: CASTPTGKQGAYYGYTF; DNA: TGTGCCAGTACCCCAACGGGGAAACAGGGAGCTTACTATGGCTACACCTTC
J: TRBJ1-6; size: NA; D: TRBD1; V: TRBV12-3/TRBV12-4; CDR3: CASSLGGQSPLHF; DNA: TGTGCCAGCAGTCTGGGGGGACAGTCACCCCTCCACTTT
J: TRBJ2-5; size: NA; D: TRBD2; V: TRBV9; CDR3: CASSDLAEGETQYF; DNA: TGTGCCAGCAGCGATCTAGCGGAGGGAGAGACCCAGTACTTC
J: TRBJ2-7; size: NA; D: TRBD2; V: TRBV4-1; CDR3: CASSQDGTSAFLQYF; DNA: TGCGCCAGCAGCCAAGACGGGACTAGCGCCTTTCTTCAGTACTTC
J: TRBJ2-2; size: few; D: NA; V: TRBV9; CDR3: CASSVGQVNTGELFF; DNA: TGTGCCAGCAGCGTAGGGCAGGTGAACACCGGGGAGCTGTTTTTT
J: TRBJ2-7; size: NA; D: TRBD1; V: TRBV7-9; CDR3: CASSAGTGDQYEQYF; DNA: TGTGCCAGCAGCGCCGGGACAGGCGACCAATACGAGCAGTACTTC
J: TRBJ2-7; size: NA; D: NA; V: TRBV29-1; CDR3: CSAGQTSYEQYF; DNA: TGCAGCGCTGGACAGACATCCTACGAGCAGTACTTC
J: TRBJ1-2; size: NA; D: NA; V: TRBV6-5; CDR3: CASSRETSGYGYTF; DNA: TGTGCCAGCAGTAGAGAGACTTCAGGCTATGGCTACACCTTC
J: TRBJ1-5; size: NA; D: TRBD1; V: TRBV10-3; CDR3: CAISRDRDQPQHF; DNA: TGTGCCATCAGTAGGGACAGGGATCAGCCCCAGCATTTT
J: TRBJ2-1; size: NA; D: NA; V: TRBV5-1; CDR3: CASSPDRSSSYNEQFF; DNA: TGCGCCAGCAGTCCCGACAGGTCGAGCTCCTACAATGAGCAGTTCTTC
J: TRBJ2-1; size: NA; D: TRBD2; V: TRBV7-2; CDR3: CASSLDGLAWNEQFF; DNA: TGTGCCAGCAGCTTAGATGGACTAGCTTGGAATGAGCAGTTCTTC
J: TRBJ1-1; size: NA; D: TRBD1; V: TRBV11-2; CDR3: CASSPETGPSDEAFF; DNA: TGTGCCAGCAGCCCCGAGACAGGGCCCTCGGATGAAGCTTTCTTT
J: TRBJ2-7; size: NA; D: TRBD1; V: TRBV14; CDR3: CASSPQGVGQQYF; DNA: TGTGCCAGCAGCCCCCAGGGGGTGGGGCAGCAGTACTTC
J: TRBJ2-7; size: few; D: NA; V: TRBV2; CDR3: CASSEESIGAYEQYF; DNA: TGTGCCAGCAGTGAAGAATCAATCGGGGCCTACGAGCAGTACTTC
J: TRBJ1-5; size: NA; D: NA; V: TRBV7-2; CDR3: CASSLSEDQPQHF; DNA: TGTGCCAGCAGCTTGAGTGAGGATCAGCCCCAGCATTTT
J: TRBJ2-5; size: once; D: NA; V: TRBV3-1/TRBV3-2; CDR3: CASSFPTVQETQYF; DNA: TGTGCCAGCAGCTTTCCGACAGTCCAAGAGACCCAGTACTTC
J: TRBJ2-6; size: NA; D: NA; V: TRBV19; CDR3: CASSWGPPDSGANVLTF; DNA: TGTGCCAGTAGTTGGGGACCTCCCGACTCTGGGGCCAACGTCCTGACTTTC
J: TRBJ1-1; size: NA; D: NA; V: TRBV5-6; CDR3: CASSFLGAEMNTEAFF; DNA: TGTGCCAGCAGCTTCCTAGGGGCCGAGATGAACACTGAAGCTTTCTTT
J: TRBJ1-2; size: NA; D: NA; V: TRBV7-9; CDR3: CASSWGGGGSDYGYTF; DNA: TGTGCCAGCAGCTGGGGGGGTGGAGGATCCGACTATGGCTACACCTTC
J: TRBJ1-6; size: NA; D: NA; V: TRBV4-2; CDR3: CASSQGTGMKTSPLHF; DNA: TGTGCCAGCAGCCAAGGCACCGGGATGAAGACTTCACCCCTCCACTTT
J: TRBJ2-5; size: NA; D: NA; V: TRBV5-1; CDR3: CASSLIDSETQYF; DNA: TGCGCCAGCAGTTTAATTGATTCGGAGACCCAGTACTTC